The 2 T cell receptor beta chains in this list originate from one sample, sequenced in a study of T-cell reconstitution after alpha-beta-depleted transplantation in children. Using unique molecular identifiers, the investigators prepared the TCRbeta library. TCRdb called the PCR reads again in MiXCR, with one record for every CDR3 protein. The table lists approximately 250,000 distinct CDR3 sequences, 9.7% of them singletons, with around 5% in the top ten. The material was PBMCs from the stem cell graft donor, obtained from the stem cell graft. These receptors came from a human donor who donated a stem cell graft to a child with SCID.

This clonotype has at least ten counts. The gene calls are TRBV7-2 and TRBJ2-7, with D possibly matching TRBD2 (5 bases). This CDR3 has 15 amino acids. The ends were cut back, 1 base at V and 4 bases at J, with 14 bases in the middle. Germline V gives CDR1 SGHTA, CDR2 FQGNSA. The CDR3 DNA is TGTGCCAGCAGCTTAGGAGGGTTGAAAACTTACGAGCAGTACTTC. It specifies CASSLGGLKTYEQYF.

This chain joins TRBV19 and TRBJ2-3; 7 bases fit TRBD1. The CDR3 is 14 residues long. Germline CDR1 is LNHDA and CDR2 is SQIVND (reference sequence). V lost 5 bases, J lost 5 bases, and 7 bases stayed unmatched. This CDR3 reads CASSVQGWVDTQYF. The CDR3 nucleotides read TGTGCCAGTAGTGTACAGGGGTGGGTAGATACGCAGTATTTT.